Presented here are 19 T cell receptor beta chains from one specimen sequenced in a study of cytomegalovirus exposure and HLA in healthy donors. Repertoires were generated with immunoSEQ multiplex PCR, while TCRdb's copy carries only in-frame clones and drops some. The data show over 85,000 clones, around nine tenths seen once. The sequencing sample was made of PBMCs. Receptors originate from a woman in her late teens or twenties in good health and CMV-seronegative.

This chain connects TRBV9 to TRBJ1-1, with 7 bases lining up with TRBD1. The V gene end was trimmed by 6 bases and the J gene end by 0 bases; junction bases not matched to a gene: 14. Germline V CDR1 and CDR2: SGDLS, YYNGEE. This CDR3 contains 17 residues. The CDR3 loop reads CASTITKGTVMNTEAFF. CDR3 bases: TGTGCCAGCACCATCACGAAAGGGACAGTCATGAACACTGAAGCTTTCTTT.

The chain carries TRBV7-6 and TRBJ1-2, with 7 positions matching TRBD1. Germline assignment: CDR1 SGHVS and CDR2 FNYEAQ. J gave up 8 bases and V 0 bases, and 3 bases lay outside the gene matches. This CDR3 is 13 amino acids long. The chain's CDR3 is CASSLAAGGGYTF. The CDR3 coding sequence is TGTGCCAGCAGCTTAGCCGCAGGGGGGGGCTACACCTTC.

The V gene is TRBV2, the J gene TRBJ2-1; D ambiguous. CDR1 SNHLY and CDR2 FYNNEI come from the germline V gene. Trimming cost V 6 bases and J 2 bases, with 14 bases left between them. The CDR3 runs 15 residues. CDR3 sequence: CASSDSRGTYNEQFF. CDR3 DNA: TGTGCCAGCAGCGACTCCCGAGGCACCTACAATGAGCAGTTCTTC.

The chain joins TRBV7-9 to TRBJ2-1; a weak D match, TRBD2 (5 bases). This CDR3 comprises 14 residues. Looked up from germline, CDR1 is SEHNR and CDR2 is FQNEAQ (reference sequence). V gave up 1 base and J gave up 9 bases, with 13 bases separating them. CDR3 region: CASSLGGASGEQFF. The CDR3 DNA reads TGTGCCAGCAGCTTAGGGGGAGCCAGCGGTGAGCAGTTCTTC. Using reference TRBV7-9 and TRBJ2-1 for the parts outside the CDR3, the full variable domain is DTGVSQNPRHKITKRGQNVTFRCDPISEHNRLYWYRQTLGQGPEFLTYFQNEAQLEKSRLLSDRFSAERPKGSFSTLEIQRTEQGDSAMYLCASSLGGASGEQFFGPGTRLTVL.

The chain employs TRBV19 and TRBJ2-7; 12 positions match TRBD1. The length of the CDR3 is 17 residues. CDR1 and CDR2 from the germline V gene are LNHDA and SQIVND (reference sequence). Trimming removed 3 bases from V and 2 bases from J; junction bases left unmatched: 8. The CDR3 DNA is TGTGCCAGTAGTATCGGGACAGGGGGCGAATTTGCCTACGAGCAGTACTTC. Its translation is CASSIGTGGEFAYEQYF.

CDR3 DNA: TGTGCCAGCAGCTCCTTGGGAGGAGCAACTAATGAAAAACTGTTTTTT. It yields the protein CASSSLGGATNEKLFF. The chain has TRBV7-6 and TRBJ1-4, with D hard to call. With 4 bases removed from V and 0 bases from J, the gap between germline ends came to 12 bases. The germline V gene encodes CDR1 SGHVS and CDR2 FNYEAQ. The CDR3 has 16 residues.

This clone came up once. The rearrangement uses TRBV18 and TRBJ2-3, with 9 positions matching TRBD1. V dropped 2 bases and J dropped 4; count of bases not matched to a gene: 4. The CDR3 is 15 amino acids. The germline gives CDR1 KGHSH, CDR2 LQKENI. As DNA, the CDR3 is TGTGCCAGCTCACCAATGGGACAGGGTCCAGATACGCAGTATTTT. It specifies CASSPMGQGPDTQYF.

The chain links TRBV5-1 to TRBJ1-1; no firm D call. Between the trimmed V and J ends, which lost 4 bases and 0 bases, there was a span of 13 bases. Germline CDR1 SGHRS, CDR2 YFSETQ. The CDR3 spans 15 residues. The CDR3 sequence: CASSQAATLNTEAFF. The CDR3 bases are TGCGCCAGCAGCCAAGCAGCGACCTTGAACACTGAAGCTTTCTTT.

The V call is TRBV7-9, the J call TRBJ2-2, with 10 positions matching TRBD2. V trimming: 6 bases; J trimming: 6 bases; junction bases outside the gene matches: 7. The CDR3 spans 15 residues. The V gene's germline CDR1 is SEHNR and CDR2 FQNEAQ (reference sequence). The CDR3 sequence: CASSYLAGASGELFF. The CDR3 DNA reads as TGTGCCAGCAGTTATCTAGCGGGGGCGTCCGGGGAGCTGTTTTTT.

The gene calls are TRBV7-8 and TRBJ1-5; a weak D match, TRBD1 (5 bases). The length of the CDR3 is 13 residues. Germline-derived CDR1 and CDR2 are SGHVS and FQNEAQ. Between the trimmed V and J ends, which lost 4 bases and 5 bases, there was a span of 9 bases. The CDR3 here is CASSSTGDQPQHF. The CDR3 DNA reads as TGTGCCAGCAGCTCGACGGGGGATCAGCCCCAGCATTTT.

The rearrangement links TRBV29-1 to TRBJ2-3, with unresolved D. The V end lost 5 bases, the J end lost 2 bases, and 20 bases lay between the germline ends. The CDR3 consists of 16 residues. Germline V gene lookup returns CDR1 SQVTM and CDR2 ANQGSEA. The DNA for the CDR3 is TGCAGCGTTTATAACAGACACCCTTGGGCCACAGATACGCAGTATTTT. It specifies CSVYNRHPWATDTQYF.

V is TRBV5-6 and J is TRBJ1-1, with D possibly TRBD1 on 5 matching bases. Germline CDR1 is SGHDT and CDR2 is YYEEEE. The V gene lost 0 bases and the J gene lost 5 bases, with 11 bases spanning the gap. This CDR3 is 14 amino acids long. CDR3 region: CASSLEGVITEAFF. The CDR3 DNA is TGTGCCAGCAGCTTGGAAGGGGTAATTACTGAAGCTTTCTTT.

The rearrangement links TRBV19 to TRBJ2-7; TRBD2 agrees at 13 bases. CDR3 size: 14 residues. After removal of 3 bases from V and 7 bases from J, the junction contained 3 bases not matched to a gene. The germline gives CDR1 LNHDA, CDR2 SQIVND (reference sequence). The CDR3 protein is CASSISGLAGEQYF. In nucleotides, the CDR3 is TGTGCCAGTAGTATTTCGGGACTAGCGGGAGAGCAGTACTTC.

This chain connects TRBV9 to TRBJ2-7; 7 bases match TRBD1. V was clipped by 4 bases and J by 5 bases; unmatched bases: 9. This CDR3 has 14 residues. Germline assignment: CDR1 SGDLS and CDR2 YYNGEE. CDR3 sequence (DNA): TGTGCCAGCAGCTCAACGGGACAGCAAAACGAGCAGTACTTC. It codes for CASSSTGQQNEQYF.

The rearrangement uses TRBV28 and TRBJ1-1; TRBD1 agrees at 7 bases. With 2 bases clipped from V and 4 bases from J, the junction kept 1 base outside the gene matches. The CDR3 has 13 residues. Germline V gene sequence: CDR1 MDHEN, CDR2 SYDVKM. For the CDR3, the DNA is TGTGCCAGCAGTTTAAACAGGGGCACTGAAGCTTTCTTT. Residues: CASSLNRGTEAFF.

This clone was picked up one time. The chain's CDR3 is CASSPGANYGYTF. CDR3 coding DNA: TGTGCCAGCAGCCCCGGAGCTAACTATGGCTACACCTTC. J is TRBJ1-2 and V is TRBV7-9; D remains unclear. V was clipped by 5 bases and J by 0 bases, with 7 bases between them. Germline values: CDR1 SEHNR, CDR2 FQNEAQ (reference sequence). This CDR3 has 13 amino acids. Combining the CDR3 with reference TRBV7-9 and TRBJ1-2 gives the whole variable domain DTGVSQNPRHKITKRGQNVTFRCDPISEHNRLYWYRQTLGQGPEFLTYFQNEAQLEKSRLLSDRFSAERPKGSFSTLEIQRTEQGDSAMYLCASSPGANYGYTFGSGTRLTVV.

The genes are TRBV29-1 and TRBJ2-5; 11 bases match TRBD1. The CDR3 totals 13 residues. Germline CDR1 and CDR2: SQVTM and ANQGSEA. The ends lost 6 bases at V and 4 bases at J; junction bases unmatched: 4. CDR3 coding DNA: TGCAGCGTCCCGGACAGGGGGCCAGAGACCCAGTACTTC. Translated, it gives CSVPDRGPETQYF.

This clone showed up just once. The chain is built from TRBV9 and TRBJ1-5, with 10 bases fitting TRBD1. CDR1 is SGDLS and CDR2 is YYNGEE in the germline V gene. Trimming took 3 bases from V and 4 from J; bases not matched to a gene: 1. The CDR3 has 14 amino acids. CDR3 DNA sequence: TGTGCCAGCAGCGCGGGACAGGGGAATCAGCCCCAGCATTTT. Protein sequence: CASSAGQGNQPQHF.

The chain combines TRBV5-1 with TRBJ2-2; the match to TRBD1 covers 7 bases. Germline V gene sequence: CDR1 SGHRS, CDR2 YFSETQ. V gave up 5 bases and J gave up 4 bases; unmatched junction bases: 11. CDR3 length: 16 residues. The DNA of the CDR3 is TGCGCCAGCAGACGCGCGGACAGGTCCCGCACCGGGGAGCTGTTTTTT. This gives the protein CASRRADRSRTGELFF.